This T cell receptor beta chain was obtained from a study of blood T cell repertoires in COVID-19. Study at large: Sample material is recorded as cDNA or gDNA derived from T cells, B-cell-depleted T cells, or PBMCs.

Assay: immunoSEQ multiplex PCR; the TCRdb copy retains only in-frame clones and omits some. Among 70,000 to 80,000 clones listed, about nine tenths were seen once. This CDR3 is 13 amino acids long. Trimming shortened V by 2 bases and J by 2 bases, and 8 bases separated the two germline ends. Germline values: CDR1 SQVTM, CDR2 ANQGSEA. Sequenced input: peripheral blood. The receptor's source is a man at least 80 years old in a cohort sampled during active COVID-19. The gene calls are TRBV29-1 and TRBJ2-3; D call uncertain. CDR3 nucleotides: TGCAGCGTTGAACCCTCTACCACAGATACGCAGTATTTT. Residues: CSVEPSTTDTQYF.